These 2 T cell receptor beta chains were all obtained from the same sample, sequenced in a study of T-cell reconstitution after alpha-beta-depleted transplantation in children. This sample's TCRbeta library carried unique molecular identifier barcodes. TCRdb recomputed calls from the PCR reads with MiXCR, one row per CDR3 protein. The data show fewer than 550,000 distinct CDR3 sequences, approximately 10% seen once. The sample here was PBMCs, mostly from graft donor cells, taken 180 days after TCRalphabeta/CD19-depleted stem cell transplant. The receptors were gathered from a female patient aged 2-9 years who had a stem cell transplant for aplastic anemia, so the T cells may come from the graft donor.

The CDR3 protein is CASSLRDNQPQHF. The DNA for the CDR3 is TGTGCCAGCAGCCTAAGGGATAATCAGCCCCAGCATTTT. The gene calls are TRBV12-3 or TRBV12-4 and TRBJ1-5; D gene unclear. V was clipped by 6 bases and J by 4 bases, with 10 bases between them. This CDR3 contains 13 residues.

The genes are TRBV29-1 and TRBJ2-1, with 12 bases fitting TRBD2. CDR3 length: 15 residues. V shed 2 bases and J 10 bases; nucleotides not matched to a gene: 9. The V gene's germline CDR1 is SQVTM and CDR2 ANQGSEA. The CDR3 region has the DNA TGCAGCGTTGAAACTAGACTAGCGGGAGCCTTCGAGCAGTTCTTC. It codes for CSVETRLAGAFEQFF.